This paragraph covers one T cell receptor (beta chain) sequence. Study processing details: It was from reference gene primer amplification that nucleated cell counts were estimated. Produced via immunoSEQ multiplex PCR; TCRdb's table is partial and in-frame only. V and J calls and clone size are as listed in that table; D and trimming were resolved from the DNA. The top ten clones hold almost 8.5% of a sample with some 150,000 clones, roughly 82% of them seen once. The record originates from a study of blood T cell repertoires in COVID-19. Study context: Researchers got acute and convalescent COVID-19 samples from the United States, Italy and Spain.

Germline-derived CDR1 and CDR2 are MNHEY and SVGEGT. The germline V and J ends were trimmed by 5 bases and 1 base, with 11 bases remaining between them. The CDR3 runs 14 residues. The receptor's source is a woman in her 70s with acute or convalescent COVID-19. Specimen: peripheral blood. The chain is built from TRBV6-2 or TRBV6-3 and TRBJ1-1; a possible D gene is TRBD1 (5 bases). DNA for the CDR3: TGTGCCAGCAGTCGCGGGGGATCGAACACTGAAGCTTTCTTT. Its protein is CASSRGGSNTEAFF.